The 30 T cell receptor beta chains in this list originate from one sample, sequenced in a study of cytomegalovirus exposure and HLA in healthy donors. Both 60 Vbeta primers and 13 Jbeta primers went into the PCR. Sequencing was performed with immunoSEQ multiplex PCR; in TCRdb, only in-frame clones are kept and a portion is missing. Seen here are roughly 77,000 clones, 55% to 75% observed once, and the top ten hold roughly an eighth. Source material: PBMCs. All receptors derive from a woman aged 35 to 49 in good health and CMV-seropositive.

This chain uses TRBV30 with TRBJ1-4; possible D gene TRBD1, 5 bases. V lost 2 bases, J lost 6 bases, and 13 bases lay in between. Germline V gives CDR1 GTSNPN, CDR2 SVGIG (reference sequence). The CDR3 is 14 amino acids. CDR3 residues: CAWSRGGADEKLFF. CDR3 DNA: TGTGCCTGGAGTAGGGGAGGGGCGGATGAAAAACTGTTTTTT. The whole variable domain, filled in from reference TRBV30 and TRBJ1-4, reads SQTIHQWPATLVQPVGSPLSLECTVEGTSNPNLYWYRQAAGRGLQLLFYSVGIGQISSEVPQNLSASRPQDRQFILSSKKLLLSDSGFYLCAWSRGGADEKLFFGSGTQLSVL.

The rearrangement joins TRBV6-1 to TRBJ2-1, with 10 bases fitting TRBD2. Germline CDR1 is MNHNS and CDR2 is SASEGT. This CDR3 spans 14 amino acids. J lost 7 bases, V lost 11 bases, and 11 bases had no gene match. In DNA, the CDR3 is TGTGCCGCGAGCGGAGGACTAGCGGCAAATGAGCAGTTCTTC. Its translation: CAASGGLAANEQFF.

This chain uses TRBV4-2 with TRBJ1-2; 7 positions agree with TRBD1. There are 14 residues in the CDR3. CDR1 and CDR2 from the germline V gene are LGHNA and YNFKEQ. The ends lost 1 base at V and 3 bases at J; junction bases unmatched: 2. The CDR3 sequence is CASSQVQGDYGYTF. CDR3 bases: TGTGCCAGCAGCCAAGTGCAGGGGGACTATGGCTACACCTTC.

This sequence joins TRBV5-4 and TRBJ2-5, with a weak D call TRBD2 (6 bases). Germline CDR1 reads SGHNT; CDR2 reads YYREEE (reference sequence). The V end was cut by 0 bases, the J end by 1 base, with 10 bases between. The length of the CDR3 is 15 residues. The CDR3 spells CASSLAGTLQETQYF. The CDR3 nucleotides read TGTGCCAGCAGCTTGGCCGGGACTCTCCAAGAGACCCAGTACTTC. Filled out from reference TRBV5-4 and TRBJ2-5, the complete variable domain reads ETGVTQSPTHLIKTRGQQVTLRCSSQSGHNTVSWYQQALGQGPQFIFQYYREEENGRGNFPPRFSGLQFPNYSSELNVNALELDDSALYLCASSLAGTLQETQYFGPGTRLLVL.

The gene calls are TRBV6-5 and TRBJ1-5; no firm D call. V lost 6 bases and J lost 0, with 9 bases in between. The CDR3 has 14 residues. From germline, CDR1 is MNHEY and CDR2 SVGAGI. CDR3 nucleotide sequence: TGTGCCAGCAGCCCACTTAATAGCAATCAGCCCCAGCATTTT. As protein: CASSPLNSNQPQHF.

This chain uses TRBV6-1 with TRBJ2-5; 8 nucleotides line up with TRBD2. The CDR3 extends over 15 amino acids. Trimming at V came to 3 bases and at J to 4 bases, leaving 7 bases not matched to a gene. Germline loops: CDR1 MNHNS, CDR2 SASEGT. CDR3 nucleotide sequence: TGTGCCAGCAGTGATAGGCTAGCGGGTACAGAGACCCAGTACTTC. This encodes CASSDRLAGTETQYF.

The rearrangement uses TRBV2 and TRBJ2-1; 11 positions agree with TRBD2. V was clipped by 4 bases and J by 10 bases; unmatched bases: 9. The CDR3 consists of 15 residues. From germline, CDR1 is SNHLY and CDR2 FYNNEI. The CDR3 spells CASSGLAGGLGEQFF. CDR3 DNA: TGTGCCAGCAGTGGTCTAGCGGGGGGCTTAGGGGAGCAGTTCTTC.

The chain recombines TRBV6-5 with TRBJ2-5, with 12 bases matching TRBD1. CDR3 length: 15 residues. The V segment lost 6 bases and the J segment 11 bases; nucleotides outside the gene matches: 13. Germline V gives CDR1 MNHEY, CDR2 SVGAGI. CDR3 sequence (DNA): TGTGCCAGCAGCAACAATTGGGACAGGGGGCATTCGCAGTACTTC. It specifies CASSNNWDRGHSQYF.

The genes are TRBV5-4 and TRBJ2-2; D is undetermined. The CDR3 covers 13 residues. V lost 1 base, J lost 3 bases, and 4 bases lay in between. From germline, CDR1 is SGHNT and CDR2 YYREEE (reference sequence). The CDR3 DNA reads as TGTGCCAGCAGCTTGCGGTACACCGGGGAGCTGTTTTTT. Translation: CASSLRYTGELFF.

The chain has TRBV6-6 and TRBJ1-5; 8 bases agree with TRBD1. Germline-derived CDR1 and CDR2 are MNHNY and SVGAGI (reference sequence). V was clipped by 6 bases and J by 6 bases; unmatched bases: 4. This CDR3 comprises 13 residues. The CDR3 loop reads CASSPGGGQPQHF. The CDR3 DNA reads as TGTGCCAGCAGCCCAGGGGGCGGTCAGCCCCAGCATTTT.

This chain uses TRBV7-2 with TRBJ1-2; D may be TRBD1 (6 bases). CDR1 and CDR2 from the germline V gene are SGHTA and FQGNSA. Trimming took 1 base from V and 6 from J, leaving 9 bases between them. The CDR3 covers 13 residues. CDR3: CASSLGGQHGYTF. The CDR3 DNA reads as TGTGCCAGCAGCTTAGGAGGACAGCATGGCTACACCTTC.

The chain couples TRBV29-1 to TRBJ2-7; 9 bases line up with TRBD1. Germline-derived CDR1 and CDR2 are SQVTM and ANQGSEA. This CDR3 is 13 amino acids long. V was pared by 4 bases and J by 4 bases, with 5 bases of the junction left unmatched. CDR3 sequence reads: CSVGGDRAYEQYF. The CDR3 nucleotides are TGCAGCGTTGGGGGGGACAGGGCTTACGAGCAGTACTTC.

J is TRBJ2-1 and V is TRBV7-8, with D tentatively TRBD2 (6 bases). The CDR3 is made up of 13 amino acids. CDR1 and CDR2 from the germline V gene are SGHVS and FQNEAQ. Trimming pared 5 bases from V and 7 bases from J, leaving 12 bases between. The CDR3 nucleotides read TGTGCCAGCAGCCCTTATCGGGAGAATGAGCAGTTCTTC. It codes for CASSPYRENEQFF.

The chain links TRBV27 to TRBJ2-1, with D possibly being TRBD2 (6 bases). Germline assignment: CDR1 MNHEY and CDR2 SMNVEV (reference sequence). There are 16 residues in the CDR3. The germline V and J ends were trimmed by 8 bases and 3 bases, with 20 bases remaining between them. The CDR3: CASGIAGSSLYNEQFF. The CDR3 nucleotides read TGTGCCAGCGGAATCGCGGGATCCTCCCTCTACAATGAGCAGTTCTTC.

CDR3 amino acids: CASSTGTSGLTDTQYF. The CDR3 coding sequence is TGCGCCAGCAGTACCGGGACTAGCGGCCTCACAGATACGCAGTATTTT. V is TRBV5-1 and J is TRBJ2-3, with TRBD2 identical over 11 bases. This CDR3 is 16 amino acids long. Unmatched junction bases numbered 7, after V lost 5 bases and J lost 2 bases. The germline V gene encodes CDR1 SGHRS and CDR2 YFSETQ.

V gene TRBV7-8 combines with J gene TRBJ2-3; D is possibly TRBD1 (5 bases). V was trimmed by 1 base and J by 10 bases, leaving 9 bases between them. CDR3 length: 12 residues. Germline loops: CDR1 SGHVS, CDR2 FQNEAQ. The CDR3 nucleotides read TGTGCCAGCAGCTTAGACAGGCTTTCGCAGTATTTT. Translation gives CASSLDRLSQYF.

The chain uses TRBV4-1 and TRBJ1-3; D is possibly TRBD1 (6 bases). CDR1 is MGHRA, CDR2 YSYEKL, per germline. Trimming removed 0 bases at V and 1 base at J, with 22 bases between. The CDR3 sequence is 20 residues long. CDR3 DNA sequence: TGCGCCAGCAGCCAAGATAGGTTCACAGGGTCTAAGGGGTCTGGAAACACCATATATTTT. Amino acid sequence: CASSQDRFTGSKGSGNTIYF.

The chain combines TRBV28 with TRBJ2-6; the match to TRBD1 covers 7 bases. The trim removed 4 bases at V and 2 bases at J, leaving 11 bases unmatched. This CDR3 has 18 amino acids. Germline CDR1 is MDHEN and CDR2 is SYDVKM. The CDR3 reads CASSSTGHPSPGANVLTF. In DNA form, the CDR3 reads TGTGCCAGCAGTTCGACAGGGCATCCATCCCCTGGGGCCAACGTCCTGACTTTC.

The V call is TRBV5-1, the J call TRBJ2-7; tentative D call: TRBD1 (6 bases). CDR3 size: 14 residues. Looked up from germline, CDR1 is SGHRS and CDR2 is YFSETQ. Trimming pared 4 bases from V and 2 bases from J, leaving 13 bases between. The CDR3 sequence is CASSIAGDPYEQYF. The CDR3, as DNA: TGCGCCAGCAGCATCGCAGGGGACCCCTACGAGCAGTACTTC.

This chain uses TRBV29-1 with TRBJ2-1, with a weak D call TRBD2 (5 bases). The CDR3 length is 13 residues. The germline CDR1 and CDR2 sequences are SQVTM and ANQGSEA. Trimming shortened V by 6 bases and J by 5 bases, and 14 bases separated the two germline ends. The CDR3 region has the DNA TGCAGCGTGGACTCCTTACCGCACAATGAGCAGTTCTTC. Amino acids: CSVDSLPHNEQFF.

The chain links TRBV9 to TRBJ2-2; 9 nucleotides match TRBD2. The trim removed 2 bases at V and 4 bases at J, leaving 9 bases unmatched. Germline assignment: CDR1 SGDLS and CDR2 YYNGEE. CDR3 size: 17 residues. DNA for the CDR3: TGTGCCAGCAGCGTCGTGGCGGGGGGGTTGAGCACCGGGGAGCTGTTTTTT. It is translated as CASSVVAGGLSTGELFF.

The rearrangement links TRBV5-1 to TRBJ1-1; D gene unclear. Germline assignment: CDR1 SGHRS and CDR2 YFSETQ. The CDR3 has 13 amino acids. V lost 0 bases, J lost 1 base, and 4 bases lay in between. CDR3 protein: CASSLGRNTEAFF. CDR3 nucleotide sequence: TGCGCCAGCAGCTTGGGGAGGAACACTGAAGCTTTCTTT.

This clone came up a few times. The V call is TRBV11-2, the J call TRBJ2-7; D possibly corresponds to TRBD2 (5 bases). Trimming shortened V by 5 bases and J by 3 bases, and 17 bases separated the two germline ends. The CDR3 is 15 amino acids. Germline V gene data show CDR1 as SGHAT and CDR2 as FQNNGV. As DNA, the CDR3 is TGTGCCAGCAGCGCCGGGCAGAGGGTTTTCTACGAGCAGTACTTC. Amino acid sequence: CASSAGQRVFYEQYF.

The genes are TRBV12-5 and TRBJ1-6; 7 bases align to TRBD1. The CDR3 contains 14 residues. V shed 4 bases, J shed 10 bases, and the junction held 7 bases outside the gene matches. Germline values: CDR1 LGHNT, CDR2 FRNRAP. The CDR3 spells CASGSGTVRSPLHF. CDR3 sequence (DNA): TGTGCTAGTGGTTCCGGGACAGTAAGATCACCCCTCCACTTT.

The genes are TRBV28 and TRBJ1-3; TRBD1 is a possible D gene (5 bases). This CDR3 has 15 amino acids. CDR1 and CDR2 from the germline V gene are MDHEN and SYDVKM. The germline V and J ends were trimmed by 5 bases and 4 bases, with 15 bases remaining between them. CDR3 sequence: CASSPPVGAGNTIYF. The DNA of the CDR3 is TGTGCCAGCAGTCCTCCCGTTGGGGCAGGAAACACCATATATTTT.

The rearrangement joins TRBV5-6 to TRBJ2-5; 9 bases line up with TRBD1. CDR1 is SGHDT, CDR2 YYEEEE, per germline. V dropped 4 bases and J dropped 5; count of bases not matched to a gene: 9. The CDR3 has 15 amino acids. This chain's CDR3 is CASSPNRGRWETQYF. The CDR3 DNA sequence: TGTGCCAGCAGCCCCAACAGGGGGCGCTGGGAGACCCAGTACTTC.

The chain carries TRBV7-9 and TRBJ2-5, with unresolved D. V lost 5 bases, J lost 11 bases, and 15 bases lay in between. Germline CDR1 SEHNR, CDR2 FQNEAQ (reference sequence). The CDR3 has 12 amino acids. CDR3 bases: TGTGCCAGCAGCCTAGGAATTGGTGAGCAGTACTTC. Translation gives CASSLGIGEQYF.

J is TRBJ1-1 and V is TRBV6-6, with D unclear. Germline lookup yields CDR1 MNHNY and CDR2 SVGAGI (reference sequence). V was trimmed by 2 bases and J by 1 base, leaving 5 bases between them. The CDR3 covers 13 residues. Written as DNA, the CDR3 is TGTGCCAGCAGTTACGGGCCGAACACTGAAGCTTTCTTT. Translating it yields CASSYGPNTEAFF.

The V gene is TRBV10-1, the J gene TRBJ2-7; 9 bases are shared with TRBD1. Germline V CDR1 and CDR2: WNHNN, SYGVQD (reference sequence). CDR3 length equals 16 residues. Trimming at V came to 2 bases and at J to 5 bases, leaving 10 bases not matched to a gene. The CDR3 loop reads CASSERPTGGLNEQYF. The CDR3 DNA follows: TGCGCCAGCAGTGAGAGGCCCACAGGGGGCCTAAACGAGCAGTACTTC.

The CDR3 DNA reads TGCGCCAGCGAAGTAGTCCCGGGAACAGATACGCAGTATTTT. Translated, it gives CASEVVPGTDTQYF. This chain uses TRBV5-1 with TRBJ2-3; D perhaps matches TRBD2 (5 bases). CDR3 length: 14 residues. Germline V gene sequence: CDR1 SGHRS, CDR2 YFSETQ. The ends were cut back, 7 bases at V and 3 bases at J, with 15 bases in the middle.